This T cell receptor (beta chain) is drawn from a study of blood T cell repertoires in COVID-19. Background on the study: Researchers got acute and convalescent COVID-19 samples from the United States, Italy and Spain.

Profiling relied on immunoSEQ multiplex PCR, and the TCRdb table lists in-frame clones only, not all of them. The sample lists some 220,000 clones; roughly 85% were seen once. The length of the CDR3 is 14 residues. Germline trimming cut 4 bases from V and 2 bases from J; bases unmatched to any gene: 4. CDR1 is SNHLY and CDR2 is FYNNEI in the germline V gene. The V and J genes are TRBV2 and TRBJ2-7; 8 bases map to TRBD1. The specimen was peripheral blood. The clonotype originates from a woman aged 18-29 years who had recovered from COVID-19. CDR3 amino acids: CASSAGTGAYEQYF. The CDR3 DNA reads TGTGCCAGCAGTGCGGGGACAGGAGCCTACGAGCAGTACTTC.